One sample yielded the 7 T cell receptor beta chains listed below, sequenced in a study of blood T cell repertoires in COVID-19. The protocol was immunoSEQ multiplex PCR, while the TCRdb copy is restricted to in-frame clones and leaves out a portion. The sample includes about 95,000 clones, about 90% of them seen just once. Sequencing was performed on peripheral blood. The receptors stem from a woman aged 45-65 years in a cohort sampled during active COVID-19.

The chain combines TRBV10-3 with TRBJ1-4, with 10 bases aligning to TRBD1. CDR3 size: 13 residues. Germline V gene sequence: CDR1 ENHRY, CDR2 SYGVKD. Unmatched junction bases numbered 7, after V lost 10 bases and J lost 8 bases. Here the CDR3 DNA reads TGTGCCAGCACCGGGACAGGGGAGGAAAAACTGTTTTTT. This translates into CASTGTGEEKLFF.

The chain uses TRBV19 and TRBJ1-5; D is perhaps TRBD1 (5 bases). The CDR3 loop spans 15 amino acids. With 5 bases removed from V and 2 bases from J, the gap between germline ends came to 13 bases. CDR1 LNHDA and CDR2 SQIVND come from the germline V gene (reference sequence). The DNA of the CDR3 is TGTGCCAGTAGTGATACAGGTTCGGGCAATCAGCCCCAGCATTTT. Its translation is CASSDTGSGNQPQHF.

V usage is TRBV18 and J usage is TRBJ2-5; D is possibly TRBD2 (6 bases). The CDR3 spans 21 residues. Per the germline V gene, CDR1 is KGHSH and CDR2 is LQKENI. V was shortened by 3 bases and J by 3 bases, with 32 bases between the two germline ends. The CDR3 bases are TGTGCCAGCTCACCGGTTCTCGTGGGTTTATCCTTACAGCGGGTGAAAGAGACCCAGTACTTC. Residues: CASSPVLVGLSLQRVKETQYF.

The CDR3 DNA reads as TGTGCCAGCAGATTGAAAAGCGGGTGGACTAGCACAGATACGCAGTATTTT. It codes for CASRLKSGWTSTDTQYF. J is TRBJ2-3 and V is TRBV27; D might be TRBD2 (6 bases). Germline-derived CDR1 and CDR2 are MNHEY and SMNVEV (reference sequence). Trimming took 6 bases from V and 0 from J, leaving 19 bases between them. The CDR3 runs to 17 residues.

The J gene is TRBJ2-5, the V gene TRBV12-3 or TRBV12-4; no firm D call. Trimming left V 5 bases short and J 7 bases short, with 8 bases between. This CDR3 is 11 amino acids long. For the CDR3, the DNA is TGTGCCAGCAGTCCCCGCGTGACCCAGTACTTC. Translated, it gives CASSPRVTQYF.

J is TRBJ1-4 and V is TRBV27; 8 positions agree with TRBD1. There are 14 residues in the CDR3. CDR1 is MNHEY, CDR2 SMNVEV, per germline (reference sequence). Trimming removed 5 bases from V and 12 bases from J; junction bases left unmatched: 11. The CDR3 protein is CASSPSPGTGELFF. CDR3 nucleotides: TGTGCCAGCAGTCCATCCCCCGGGACAGGAGAACTGTTTTTT. The full variable domain, its missing parts supplied by reference TRBV27 and TRBJ1-4, is EAQVTQNPRYLITVTGKKLTVTCSQNMNHEYMSWYRQDPGLGLRQIYYSMNVEVTDKGDVPEGYKVSRKEKRNFPLILESPSPNQTSLYFCASSPSPGTGELFFGSGTQLSVL.

This sequence joins TRBV7-3 and TRBJ2-1; 8 bases match TRBD2. The CDR3 consists of 16 residues. Trimming took 0 bases from V and 3 from J; bases not matched to a gene: 4. Germline CDR1 and CDR2: SGHTA and FQGTGA. As DNA, the CDR3 is TGTGCCAGCAGCTTAACTCCCAGCGGGAGCTACAATGAGCAGTTCTTC. Translation gives CASSLTPSGSYNEQFF.